This T cell receptor (beta chain) appears in the sequencing data of a study of glioma-infiltrating T cells (dated by TCRdb to 2016 to 2018). The study in broad terms: Low-grade gliomas were WHO grade II oligodendrogliomas or astrocytomas, and glioblastomas were WHO grade IV tumors sampled at initial rather than recurrent diagnosis. For blood libraries, the target was about 4.5- to 10-fold sequencing coverage of some 1 million peripheral T cells. Sequencing of TCR alpha- and beta-chain repertoires was performed on glioma tissue, on non-neoplastic brain tissue, and on matched peripheral blood mononuclear cells. Three low-grade glioma patients, about 8 primary glioblastoma patients, and three non-glioma patients who contributed non-neoplastic brain tissue made up the paired cohort. Glioma patients received dexamethasone for six or fewer days before surgery. Each tissue-infiltrating repertoire was compared with the same patient's peripheral blood repertoire to measure divergence between tissue and blood T-cell populations.

TCR alpha and beta CDR3 regions were amplified with the iRepertoire nested amplicon-rescue multiplex PCR (arm-PCR) platform from RNA. The input for one-step reverse transcription and amplification was roughly 85-400 ng of either tissue mRNA or PBMC total RNA. After bead purification, a secondary multiplex PCR added Illumina adapters, and libraries were gel-purified between 200 and 400 bp. Libraries carried internal 6-nucleotide barcodes used for demultiplexing. Libraries were sequenced on an Illumina MiSeq with 2x220 or 2x250 nucleotide paired-end reads. The study's own analysis went as follows. Paired reads were merged using FLASH 1.2.11 and were aligned to the GRCh37 human genome using BWA-MEM, after which TRA and TRB reads were extracted. An IMGT-derived reference of cassette sequences and CDR3 motifs, with pseudogenes included, was used for V and J assignment. Reads were translated in three frames, and productive CDR3s were defined by a C…FGXG motif without stop codons. A clonotype was defined as a unique combination of a V-J cassette pair and a CDR3 amino acid sequence. Reads were filtered by Hamming distance, thresholded by each sample's sequence error rate in mapped regions. TCRdb cleaned the public reads at Q25 with fastp, built clones with MiXCR and kept in-frame beta chains. Rows merge per CDR3 protein into single entries with the most common DNA and genes. TCRdb, not the authors, supplied the V and J calls. The sample includes 300,000 to 450,000 distinct CDR3 sequences, with 41% observed a single time. The top ten hold approximately 12% of the sample.

Points the paper makes about the study in general: Patients with low tissue-blood divergence were marked by a signature set of shared blood CDR3 motifs, and that set was depleted in highly divergent patients. Group comparisons rested on small numbers: three non-neoplastic, three low-grade glioma and fewer than 10 glioblastoma patients. Tissue and blood shared very few CDR3 sequences, a result attributed to high CDR3 diversity and limited sampling. VJ-independent divergence between tissue and blood was found to be below expectation in non-neoplastic patients but above expectation in all gliomas, particularly low-grade gliomas.

There are a few counts of this clonotype. What this receptor recognizes is not known. No base quality information exists; no much larger clone differs at one position. Surgical brain or tumor specimens were cryofrozen in liquid nitrogen immediately after resection, and peripheral blood cells were collected concurrently. CDR1 KGHDR and CDR2 SFDVKD were looked up in the germline V gene. The CDR3 starts with the cysteine, ends with the phenylalanine, and has 13 residues. CDR3 DNA is the only sequence kept; it has 39 bases, read in frame from the first base. The germline V end is reduced by 2 bases and the J end by 3 bases; junction bases left unmatched: 0.

The source of this sequence is a human donor with low-grade glioma or glioblastoma, undergoing nonglioma brain surgery, or in good health (not recorded which). The rearrangement joined TRBV24-1 to TRBJ2-7; TRBD1 lines up with 7 middle nucleotides. Sequenced material: glioma tissue, nonneoplastic brain tissue, or PBMCs (not recorded which). The base sequence is TGTGCCACCAGTGATTGGGACAGCTACGAGCAGTACTTC. Its translation reads: CATSDWDSYEQYF.